This TCR beta chain was sequenced during a study of shared clonotypes between healthy human individuals. V lost 2 bases, J lost 0 bases, and 13 bases lay in between. The CDR3 totals 16 residues. CDR1 is SGHTA, CDR2 FQGTGA, per germline. A single count supports this clone. TCRdb's table, derived via immunoSEQ multiplex PCR, lists solely in-frame clones and lacks some. This table has approximately 500,000 clones, 90% to 96% appearing once. Sequencing was carried out using naive CD4+ T cells sorted from blood. This sample's subset: CD45RA+ positively selected. The rearrangement uses TRBV7-3 and TRBJ1-1; TRBD1 is a possible D gene (5 bases). The source of this sequence is a woman aged 30 to 39 in good health. The CDR3 bases are TGTGCCAGCAGCTTAGTGGGTCGGGGCGTGAACACTGAAGCTTTCTTT. It is translated as CASSLVGRGVNTEAFF.